The 2 T cell receptor beta chains listed next were all sequenced from one sample in a study of CD8 T cells in Susac syndrome. Random hexamers were used to reverse transcribe the RNA input (about 0.45 to 1 ug). TCRdb passed the immunoSEQ multiplex PCR reads through MiXCR, listing each CDR3 protein once. This table has fewer than 100,000 distinct CDR3 sequences, roughly nine tenths appearing once. The sample comprised CD8+ T cells from PBMCs. These receptors originate from a human donor with multiple sclerosis.

The chain carries TRBV24-1 and TRBJ2-5; the D gene could be TRBD1 or TRBD2 (5 bases each). V lost 3 bases, J lost 3 bases, and 13 bases lay in between. CDR1 and CDR2 (germline): KGHDR, SFDVKD. This CDR3 has 15 amino acids. CDR3 in amino acids: CATSDVSGREETQYF. CDR3 in DNA: TGTGCCACCAGTGATGTCTCGGGACGAGAAGAGACCCAGTACTTC.

The rearrangement joins TRBV11-2 to TRBJ2-1; D gene unclear. The V gene lost 8 bases and the J gene lost 3 bases, with 11 bases spanning the gap. Germline CDR1 and CDR2: SGHAT and FQNNGV. The CDR3 runs to 13 residues. CDR3 nucleotide sequence: TGTGCCAGCCGGAGTACCAGCTACAATGAGCAGTTCTTC. This gives the protein CASRSTSYNEQFF.